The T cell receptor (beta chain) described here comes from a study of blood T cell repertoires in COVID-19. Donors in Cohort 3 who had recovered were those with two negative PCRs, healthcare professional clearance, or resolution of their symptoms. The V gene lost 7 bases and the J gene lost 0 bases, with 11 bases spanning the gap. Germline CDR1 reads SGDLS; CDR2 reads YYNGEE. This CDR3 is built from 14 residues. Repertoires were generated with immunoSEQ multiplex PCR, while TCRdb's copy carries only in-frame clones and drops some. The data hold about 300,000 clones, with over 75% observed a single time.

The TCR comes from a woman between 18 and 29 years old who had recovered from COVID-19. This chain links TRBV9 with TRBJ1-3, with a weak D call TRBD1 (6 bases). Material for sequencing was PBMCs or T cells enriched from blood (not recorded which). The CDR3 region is CASASGDSGNTIYF. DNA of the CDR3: TGTGCCAGCGCTTCAGGGGACTCTGGAAACACCATATATTTT.